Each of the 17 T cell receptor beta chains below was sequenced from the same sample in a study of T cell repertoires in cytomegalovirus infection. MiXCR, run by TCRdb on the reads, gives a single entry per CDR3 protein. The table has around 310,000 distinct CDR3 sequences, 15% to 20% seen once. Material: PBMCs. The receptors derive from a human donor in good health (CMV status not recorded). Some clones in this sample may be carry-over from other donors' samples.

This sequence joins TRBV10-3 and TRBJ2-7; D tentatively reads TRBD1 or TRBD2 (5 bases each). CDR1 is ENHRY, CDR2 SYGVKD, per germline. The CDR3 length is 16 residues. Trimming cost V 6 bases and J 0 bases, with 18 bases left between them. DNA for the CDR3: TGTGCCATCAGCGGGGCGACACCTCCGTCCTCCTACGAGCAGTACTTC. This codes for CAISGATPPSSYEQYF.

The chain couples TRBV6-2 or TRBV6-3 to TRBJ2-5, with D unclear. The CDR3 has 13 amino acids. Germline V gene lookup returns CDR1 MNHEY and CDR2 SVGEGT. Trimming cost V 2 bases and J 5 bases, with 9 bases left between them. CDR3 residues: CASSYGLWETQYF. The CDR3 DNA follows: TGTGCCAGCAGTTACGGCCTCTGGGAGACCCAGTACTTC.

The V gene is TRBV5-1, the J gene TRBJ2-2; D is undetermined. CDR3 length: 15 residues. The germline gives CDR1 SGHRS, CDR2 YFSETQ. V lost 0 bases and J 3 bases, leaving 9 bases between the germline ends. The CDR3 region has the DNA TGCGCCAGCAGCTTGGACCAGGTTGACACCGGGGAGCTGTTTTTT. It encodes CASSLDQVDTGELFF.

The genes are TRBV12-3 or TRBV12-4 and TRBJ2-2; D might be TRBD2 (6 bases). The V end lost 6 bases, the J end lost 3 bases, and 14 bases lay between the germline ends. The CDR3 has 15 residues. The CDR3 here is CASRGEAADTGELFF. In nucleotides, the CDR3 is TGTGCCAGCAGGGGGGAGGCGGCGGACACCGGGGAGCTGTTTTTT.

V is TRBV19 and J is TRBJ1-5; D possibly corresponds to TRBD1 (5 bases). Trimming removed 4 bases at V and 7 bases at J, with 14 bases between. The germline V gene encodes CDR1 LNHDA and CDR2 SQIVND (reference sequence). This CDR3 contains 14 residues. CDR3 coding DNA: TGTGCCAGTAGTACACAGGTAGAAGGGCAGCCCCAGCATTTT. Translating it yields CASSTQVEGQPQHF.

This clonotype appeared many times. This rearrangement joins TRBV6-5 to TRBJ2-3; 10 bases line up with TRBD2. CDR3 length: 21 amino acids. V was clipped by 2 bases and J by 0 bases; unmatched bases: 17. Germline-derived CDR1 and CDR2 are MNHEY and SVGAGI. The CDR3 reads CASSYELVRIAGGPSTDTQYF. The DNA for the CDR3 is TGTGCCAGCAGTTACGAACTTGTTAGAATAGCGGGGGGTCCTAGCACAGATACGCAGTATTTT.

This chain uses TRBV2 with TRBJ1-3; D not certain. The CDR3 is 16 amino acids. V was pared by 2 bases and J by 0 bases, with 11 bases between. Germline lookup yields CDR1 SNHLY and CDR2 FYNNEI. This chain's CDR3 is CASSEFSPFSGNTIYF. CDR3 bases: TGTGCCAGCAGTGAATTTAGCCCGTTCTCTGGAAACACCATATATTTT.

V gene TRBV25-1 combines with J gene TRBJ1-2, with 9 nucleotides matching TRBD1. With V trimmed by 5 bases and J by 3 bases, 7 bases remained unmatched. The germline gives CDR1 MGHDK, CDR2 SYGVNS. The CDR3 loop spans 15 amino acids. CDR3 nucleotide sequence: TGTGCCAGCAGTAACCCGGGACAGGGCGACTATGGCTACACCTTC. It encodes CASSNPGQGDYGYTF.

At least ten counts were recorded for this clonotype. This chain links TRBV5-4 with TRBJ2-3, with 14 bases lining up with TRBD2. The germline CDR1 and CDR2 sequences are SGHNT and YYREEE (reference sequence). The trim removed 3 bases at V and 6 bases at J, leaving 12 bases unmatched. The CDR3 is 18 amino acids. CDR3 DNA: TGTGCCAGCAGCTCAGGGGACGGGACTAGCGGGGGCTGGGATACGCAGTATTTT. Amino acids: CASSSGDGTSGGWDTQYF.

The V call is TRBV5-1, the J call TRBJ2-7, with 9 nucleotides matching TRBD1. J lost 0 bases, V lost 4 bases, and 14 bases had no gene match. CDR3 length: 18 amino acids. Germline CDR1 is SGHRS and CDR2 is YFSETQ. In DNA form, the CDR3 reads TGCGCCAGCAGCCCCCGTCCCGGGACAGGGTCAAGCTCCTACGAGCAGTACTTC. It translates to CASSPRPGTGSSSYEQYF.

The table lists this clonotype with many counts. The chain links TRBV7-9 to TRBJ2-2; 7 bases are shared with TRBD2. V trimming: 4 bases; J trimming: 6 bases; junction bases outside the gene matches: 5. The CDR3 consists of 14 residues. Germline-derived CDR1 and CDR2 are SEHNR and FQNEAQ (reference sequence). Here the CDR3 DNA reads TGTGCCAGCAGCTCGGCGGGGGACCCCGGGGAGCTGTTTTTT. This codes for CASSSAGDPGELFF.

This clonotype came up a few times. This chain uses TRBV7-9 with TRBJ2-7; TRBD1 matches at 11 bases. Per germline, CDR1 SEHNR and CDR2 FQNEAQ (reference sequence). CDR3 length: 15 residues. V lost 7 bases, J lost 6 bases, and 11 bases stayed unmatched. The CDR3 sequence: CASTPGQGARVEQYF. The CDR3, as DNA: TGTGCCAGCACCCCCGGACAGGGGGCGCGTGTCGAGCAGTACTTC.

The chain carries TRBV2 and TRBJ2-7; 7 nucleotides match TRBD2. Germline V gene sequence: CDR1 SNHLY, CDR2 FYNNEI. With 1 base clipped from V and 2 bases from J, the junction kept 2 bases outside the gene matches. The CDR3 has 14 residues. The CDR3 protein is CASSEGGGPYEQYF. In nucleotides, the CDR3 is TGTGCCAGCAGTGAAGGGGGGGGACCCTACGAGCAGTACTTC.

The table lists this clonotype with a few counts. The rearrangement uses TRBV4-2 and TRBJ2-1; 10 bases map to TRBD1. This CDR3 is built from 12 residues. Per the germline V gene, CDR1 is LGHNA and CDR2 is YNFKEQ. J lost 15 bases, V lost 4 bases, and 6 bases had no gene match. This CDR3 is CASSPDRGPPFF. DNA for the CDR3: TGTGCCAGCAGCCCAGACAGGGGGCCGCCGTTCTTC.

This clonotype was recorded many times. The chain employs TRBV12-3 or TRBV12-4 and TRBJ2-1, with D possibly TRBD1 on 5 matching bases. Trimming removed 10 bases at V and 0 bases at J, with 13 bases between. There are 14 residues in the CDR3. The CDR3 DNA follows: TGTGCCACCAATTTTGACAGCTCCTACAATGAGCAGTTCTTC. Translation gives CATNFDSSYNEQFF.

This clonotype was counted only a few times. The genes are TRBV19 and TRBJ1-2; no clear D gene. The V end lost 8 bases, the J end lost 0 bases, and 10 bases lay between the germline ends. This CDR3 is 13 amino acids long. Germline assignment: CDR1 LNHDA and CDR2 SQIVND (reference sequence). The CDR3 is CASVRDPNYGYTF. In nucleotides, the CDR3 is TGTGCCAGTGTACGGGATCCTAACTATGGCTACACCTTC.

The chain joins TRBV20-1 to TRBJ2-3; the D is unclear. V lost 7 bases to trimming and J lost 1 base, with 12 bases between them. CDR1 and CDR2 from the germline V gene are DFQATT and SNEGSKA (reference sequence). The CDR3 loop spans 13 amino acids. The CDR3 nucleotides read TGCAGTGTCCTGGGGTGGGGCACAGATACGCAGTATTTT. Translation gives CSVLGWGTDTQYF.